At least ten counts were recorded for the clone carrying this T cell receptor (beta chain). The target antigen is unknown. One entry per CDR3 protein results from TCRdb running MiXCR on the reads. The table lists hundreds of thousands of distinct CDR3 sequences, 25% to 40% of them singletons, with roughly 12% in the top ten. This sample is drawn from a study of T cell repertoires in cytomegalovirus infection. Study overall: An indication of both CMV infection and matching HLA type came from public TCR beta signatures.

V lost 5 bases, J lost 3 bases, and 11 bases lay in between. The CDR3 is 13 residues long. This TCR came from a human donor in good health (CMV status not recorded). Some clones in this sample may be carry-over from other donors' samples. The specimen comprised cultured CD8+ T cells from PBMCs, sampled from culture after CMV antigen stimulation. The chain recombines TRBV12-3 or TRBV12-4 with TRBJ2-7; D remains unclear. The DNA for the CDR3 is TGTGCCAGCAGTCTCAATTTGAACTACGAGCAGTACTTC. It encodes CASSLNLNYEQYF.